These 12 T cell receptor beta chains originate from one sample sequenced in a study of blood T cell repertoires in COVID-19. Assay: immunoSEQ multiplex PCR; the TCRdb copy retains only in-frame clones and omits some. The table has around 190,000 clones, approximately 88% seen once; the top ten hold roughly 3%. Sequences were obtained from PBMCs or T cells enriched from blood (not recorded which). These receptors all come from a woman aged 25-40 years who had recovered from COVID-19.

J is TRBJ1-4 and V is TRBV6-5; tentatively, D is TRBD1 (6 bases). The V end lost 1 base, the J end lost 3 bases, and 6 bases lay between the germline ends. Per germline, CDR1 MNHEY and CDR2 SVGAGI. The CDR3 totals 14 residues. The CDR3 region is CASSYYRANEKLFF. For the CDR3, the DNA is TGTGCCAGCAGTTACTACAGGGCTAATGAAAAACTGTTTTTT.

This rearrangement joins TRBV28 to TRBJ2-3; TRBD1 aligns across 7 bases. The germline V gene encodes CDR1 MDHEN and CDR2 SYDVKM. Trimming took 5 bases from V and 1 from J; bases not matched to a gene: 12. The CDR3 has 17 amino acids. The CDR3 reads CASSTAEGALGTDTQYF. The CDR3 bases are TGTGCCAGCAGTACTGCAGAGGGGGCGCTGGGCACAGATACGCAGTATTTT.

The J gene is TRBJ2-2, the V gene TRBV7-6, with 9 bases identical to TRBD1. CDR1 and CDR2 from the germline V gene are SGHVS and FNYEAQ. The length of the CDR3 is 16 residues. Trimming cost V 5 bases and J 6 bases; bases outside gene matches: 10. The CDR3 DNA is TGTGCCAGCAGCCCCGGACAGGGGATGGTCGCCGGGGAGCTGTTTTTT. Residues: CASSPGQGMVAGELFF.

The chain carries TRBV19 and TRBJ2-6; 8 bases map to TRBD1. Per the germline V gene, CDR1 is LNHDA and CDR2 is SQIVND (reference sequence). Trimming took 5 bases from V and 0 from J; bases not matched to a gene: 9. This CDR3 has 18 residues. The CDR3 region is CASSLLQGAGSGANVLTF. For the CDR3, the DNA is TGTGCCAGTAGTTTGCTCCAGGGGGCCGGCTCTGGGGCCAACGTCCTGACTTTC.

The gene calls are TRBV11-2 and TRBJ1-3; D possibly corresponds to TRBD1 (5 bases). This CDR3 region has 13 residues. V was trimmed by 8 bases and J by 6 bases, leaving 14 bases between them. The germline gives CDR1 SGHAT, CDR2 FQNNGV. The CDR3 here is CASFRQGENTIYF. The CDR3 DNA reads TGTGCCAGCTTCAGGCAGGGCGAAAACACCATATATTTT.

The rearrangement joins TRBV10-3 to TRBJ2-5, with D unresolved. In germline, CDR1 is ENHRY, CDR2 SYGVKD. V was pared by 4 bases and J by 0 bases, with 12 bases between. This CDR3 spans 15 amino acids. The chain's CDR3 is CAISGMTQNQETQYF. CDR3 in DNA: TGTGCCATCAGTGGTATGACACAAAACCAAGAGACCCAGTACTTC.

This clone showed up just a few times. V is TRBV2 and J is TRBJ2-1; D is perhaps TRBD2 (5 bases). CDR1 and CDR2 (germline): SNHLY, FYNNEI. V was clipped by 7 bases and J by 6 bases, with 25 bases between them. The CDR3 contains 17 residues. Here the CDR3 DNA reads TGTGCCAGCACCAGAACGGACTGGGGAGCGAGGGTCAATGAGCAGTTCTTC. As protein: CASTRTDWGARVNEQFF.

The chain recombines TRBV7-2 with TRBJ2-2; TRBD2 agrees at 9 bases. The CDR3 spans 16 residues. Germline-derived CDR1 and CDR2 are SGHTA and FQGNSA. The trim removed 4 bases at V and 10 bases at J, leaving 13 bases unmatched. The CDR3: CASSWRGSGRQEELFF. The DNA of the CDR3 is TGTGCCAGCAGCTGGAGGGGCAGCGGGAGGCAGGAGGAGCTGTTTTTT.

The gene calls are TRBV25-1 and TRBJ1-1; TRBD1 might be the D (5 bases). Trimming removed 3 bases at V and 3 bases at J, with 8 bases between. The CDR3 contains 13 residues. CDR1 MGHDK and CDR2 SYGVNS come from the germline V gene. The CDR3 region has the DNA TGTGCCAGCAGTGAGCAGGGTGACACTGAAGCTTTCTTT. It yields the protein CASSEQGDTEAFF. The variable domain in full, completed from reference TRBV25-1 and TRBJ1-1, reads EADIYQTPRYLVIGTGKKITLECSQTMGHDKMYWYQQDPGMELHLIHYSYGVNSTEKGDLSSESTVSRIRTEHFPLTLESARPSHTSQYLCASSEQGDTEAFFGQGTRLTVV.

The CDR3 sequence: CASSSNGQGGTEAFF. As DNA, the CDR3 is TGTGCCAGCAGCTCAAATGGACAGGGGGGCACTGAAGCTTTCTTT. J is TRBJ1-1 and V is TRBV11-3; 10 bases are a match to TRBD1. Unmatched junction bases numbered 6, after V lost 4 bases and J lost 4 bases. The germline V gene has CDR1 SGHNT and CDR2 YENEEA. CDR3 length: 15 amino acids.

CDR3 coding DNA: TGTGCCATTACTGAGTCCTCCTACGAGCAGTACTTC. Its translation is CAITESSYEQYF. The gene calls are TRBV12-3 or TRBV12-4 and TRBJ2-7; D unclear. The CDR3 sequence is 12 residues long. Deletions cut 10 bases from V and 0 bases from J, with 10 bases between.

This clone was seen only once. The chain joins TRBV2 to TRBJ1-4, with TRBD1 as a possible D gene (5 bases). The V gene lost 8 bases and the J gene lost 1 base, with 14 bases spanning the gap. The CDR3 contains 15 residues. Germline loops: CDR1 SNHLY, CDR2 FYNNEI. CDR3 residues: CASSRRVITNEKLFF. CDR3 sequence (DNA): TGTGCCAGCTCCCGCAGGGTGATAACTAATGAAAAACTGTTTTTT.